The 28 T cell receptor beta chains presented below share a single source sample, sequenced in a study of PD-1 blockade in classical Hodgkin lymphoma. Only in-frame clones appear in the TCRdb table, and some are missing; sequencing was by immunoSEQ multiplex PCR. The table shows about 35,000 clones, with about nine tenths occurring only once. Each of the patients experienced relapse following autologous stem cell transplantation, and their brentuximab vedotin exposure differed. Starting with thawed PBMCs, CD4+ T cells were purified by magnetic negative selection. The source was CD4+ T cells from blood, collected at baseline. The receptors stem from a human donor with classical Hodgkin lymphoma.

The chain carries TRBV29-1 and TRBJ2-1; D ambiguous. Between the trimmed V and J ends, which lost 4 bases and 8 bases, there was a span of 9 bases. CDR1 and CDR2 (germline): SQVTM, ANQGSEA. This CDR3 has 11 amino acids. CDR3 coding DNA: TGCAGCGTTGCGTTAGACTATGAGCAGTTCTTC. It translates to CSVALDYEQFF.

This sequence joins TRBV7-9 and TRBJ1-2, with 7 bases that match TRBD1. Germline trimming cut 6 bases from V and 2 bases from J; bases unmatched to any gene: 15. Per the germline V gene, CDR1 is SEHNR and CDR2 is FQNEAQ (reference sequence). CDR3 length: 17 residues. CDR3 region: CASRSETGRRTNYGYTF. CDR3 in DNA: TGTGCCAGCAGAAGTGAGACAGGGAGGAGGACAAACTATGGCTACACCTTC.

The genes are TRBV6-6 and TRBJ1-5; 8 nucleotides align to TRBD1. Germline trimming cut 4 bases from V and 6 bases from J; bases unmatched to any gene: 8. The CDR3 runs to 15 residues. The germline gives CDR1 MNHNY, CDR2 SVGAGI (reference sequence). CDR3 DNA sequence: TGTGCCAGCAGTTCACAGGGGGGAGGGAGTCAGCCCCAGCATTTT. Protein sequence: CASSSQGGGSQPQHF.

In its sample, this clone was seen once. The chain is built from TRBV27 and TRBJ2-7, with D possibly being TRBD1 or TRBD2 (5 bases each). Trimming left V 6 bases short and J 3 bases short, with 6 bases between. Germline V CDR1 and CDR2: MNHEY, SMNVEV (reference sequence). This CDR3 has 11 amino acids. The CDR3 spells CASRGDYEQYF. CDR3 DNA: TGTGCCAGCAGGGGGGACTACGAGCAGTACTTC.

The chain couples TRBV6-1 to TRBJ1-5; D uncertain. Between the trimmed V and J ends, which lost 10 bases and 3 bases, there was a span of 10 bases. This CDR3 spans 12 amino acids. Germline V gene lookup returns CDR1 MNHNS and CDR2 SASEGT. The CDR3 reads CATRQPNQPQHF. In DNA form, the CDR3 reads TGTGCCACCCGCCAACCCAATCAGCCCCAGCATTTT.

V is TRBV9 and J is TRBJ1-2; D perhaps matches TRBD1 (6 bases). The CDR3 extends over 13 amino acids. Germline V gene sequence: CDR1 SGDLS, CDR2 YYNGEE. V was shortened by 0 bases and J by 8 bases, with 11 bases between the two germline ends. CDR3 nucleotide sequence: TGTGCCAGCAGCGTAGACGAGGGACAAGGCTACACCTTC. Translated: CASSVDEGQGYTF.

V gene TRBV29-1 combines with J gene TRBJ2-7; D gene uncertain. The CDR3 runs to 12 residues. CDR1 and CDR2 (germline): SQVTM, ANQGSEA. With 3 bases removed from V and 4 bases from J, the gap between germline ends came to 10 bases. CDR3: CSVDGEGYEQYF. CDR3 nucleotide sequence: TGCAGCGTTGATGGCGAAGGTTACGAGCAGTACTTC.

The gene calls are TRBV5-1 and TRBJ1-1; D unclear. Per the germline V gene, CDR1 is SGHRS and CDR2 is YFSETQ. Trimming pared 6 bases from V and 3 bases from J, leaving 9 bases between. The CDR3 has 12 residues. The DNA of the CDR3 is TGCGCCAGCAACCAGGCGGACACTGAAGCTTTCTTT. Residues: CASNQADTEAFF.

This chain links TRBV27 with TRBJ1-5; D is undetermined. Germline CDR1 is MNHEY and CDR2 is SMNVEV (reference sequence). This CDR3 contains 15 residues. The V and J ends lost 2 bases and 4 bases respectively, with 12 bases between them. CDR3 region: CASSLNPGWNQPQHF. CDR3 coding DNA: TGTGCCAGCAGTTTAAATCCGGGTTGGAATCAGCCCCAGCATTTT.

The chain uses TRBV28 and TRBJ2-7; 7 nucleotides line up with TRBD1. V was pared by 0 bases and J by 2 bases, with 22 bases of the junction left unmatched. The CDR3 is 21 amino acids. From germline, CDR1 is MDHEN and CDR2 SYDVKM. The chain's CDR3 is CASSLWTLGQKREGGTYEQYF. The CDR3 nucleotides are TGTGCCAGCAGTTTATGGACCCTGGGACAGAAACGAGAAGGGGGAACCTACGAGCAGTACTTC.

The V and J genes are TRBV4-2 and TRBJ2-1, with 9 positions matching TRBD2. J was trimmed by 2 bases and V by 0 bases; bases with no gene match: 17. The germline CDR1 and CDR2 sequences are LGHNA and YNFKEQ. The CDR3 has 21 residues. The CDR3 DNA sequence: TGTGCCAGCAGCCAAGAGGAGACGGGACTAGCCCCCTTAAGCACCTACAATGAGCAGTTCTTC. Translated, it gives CASSQEETGLAPLSTYNEQFF.

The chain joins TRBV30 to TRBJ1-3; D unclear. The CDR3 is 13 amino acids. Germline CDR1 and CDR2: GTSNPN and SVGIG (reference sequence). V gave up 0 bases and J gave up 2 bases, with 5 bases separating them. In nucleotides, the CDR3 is TGTGCCTGGAGTGTGTCCGCTGGAAACACCATATATTTT. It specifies CAWSVSAGNTIYF. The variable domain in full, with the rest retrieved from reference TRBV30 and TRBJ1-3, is SQTIHQWPATLVQPVGSPLSLECTVEGTSNPNLYWYRQAAGRGLQLLFYSVGIGQISSEVPQNLSASRPQDRQFILSSKKLLLSDSGFYLCAWSVSAGNTIYFGEGSWLTVV.

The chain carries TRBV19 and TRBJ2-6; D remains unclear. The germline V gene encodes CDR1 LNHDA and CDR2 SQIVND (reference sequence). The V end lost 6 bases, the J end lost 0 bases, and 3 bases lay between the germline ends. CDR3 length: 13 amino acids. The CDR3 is CASRTSGANVLTF. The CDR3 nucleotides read TGTGCCAGTAGGACCTCTGGGGCCAACGTCCTGACTTTC.

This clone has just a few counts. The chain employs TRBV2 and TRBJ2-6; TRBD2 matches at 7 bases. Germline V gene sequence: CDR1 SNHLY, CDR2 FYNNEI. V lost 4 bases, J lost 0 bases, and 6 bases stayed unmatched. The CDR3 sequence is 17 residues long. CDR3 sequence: CASSVLALISGANVLTF. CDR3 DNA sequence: TGTGCCAGCAGTGTACTAGCGCTTATCTCTGGGGCCAACGTCCTGACTTTC.

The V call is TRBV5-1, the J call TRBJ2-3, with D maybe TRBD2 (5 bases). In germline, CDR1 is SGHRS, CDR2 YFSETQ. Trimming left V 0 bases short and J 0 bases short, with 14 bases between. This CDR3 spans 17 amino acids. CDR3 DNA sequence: TGCGCCAGCAGCTTGGAAGCCGGCGGGCCAAGCACAGATACGCAGTATTTT. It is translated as CASSLEAGGPSTDTQYF.

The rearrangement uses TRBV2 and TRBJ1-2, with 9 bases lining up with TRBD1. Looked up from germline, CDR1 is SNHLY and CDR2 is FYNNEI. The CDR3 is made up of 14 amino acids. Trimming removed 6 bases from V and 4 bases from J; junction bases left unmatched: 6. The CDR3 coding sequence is TGTGCCAGCAGATGGGACAGGGCGAGCTATGGCTACACCTTC. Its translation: CASRWDRASYGYTF. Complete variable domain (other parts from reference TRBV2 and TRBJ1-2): EPEVTQTPSHQVTQMGQEVILRCVPISNHLYFYWYRQILGQKVEFLVSFYNNEISEKSEIFDDQFSVERPDGSNFTLKIRSTKLEDSAMYFCASRWDRASYGYTFGSGTRLTVV.

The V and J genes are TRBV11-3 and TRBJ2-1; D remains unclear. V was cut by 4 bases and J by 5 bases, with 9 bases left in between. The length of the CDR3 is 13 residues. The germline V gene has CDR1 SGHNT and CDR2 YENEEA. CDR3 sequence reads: CASSSRDNNEQFF. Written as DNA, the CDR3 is TGTGCCAGCAGCTCCCGAGACAACAATGAGCAGTTCTTC.

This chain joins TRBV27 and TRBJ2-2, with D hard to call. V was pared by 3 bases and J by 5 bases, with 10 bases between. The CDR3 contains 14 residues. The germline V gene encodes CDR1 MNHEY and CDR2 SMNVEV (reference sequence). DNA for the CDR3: TGTGCCAGCAGTTTCTTGGGTGGGACCGGGGAGCTGTTTTTT. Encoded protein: CASSFLGGTGELFF.

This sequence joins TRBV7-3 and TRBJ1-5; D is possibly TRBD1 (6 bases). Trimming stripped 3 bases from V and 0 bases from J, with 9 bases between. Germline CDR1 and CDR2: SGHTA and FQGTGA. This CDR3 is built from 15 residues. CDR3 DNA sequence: TGTGCCAGCAGCTTCACGGGGGCTAGCAATCAGCCCCAGCATTTT. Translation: CASSFTGASNQPQHF.

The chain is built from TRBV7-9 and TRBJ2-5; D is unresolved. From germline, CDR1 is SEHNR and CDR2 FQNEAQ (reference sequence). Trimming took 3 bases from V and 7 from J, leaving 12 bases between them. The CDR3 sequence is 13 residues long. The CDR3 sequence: CASSFSLDGTQYF. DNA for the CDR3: TGTGCCAGCAGCTTTTCCCTAGACGGGACCCAGTACTTC.

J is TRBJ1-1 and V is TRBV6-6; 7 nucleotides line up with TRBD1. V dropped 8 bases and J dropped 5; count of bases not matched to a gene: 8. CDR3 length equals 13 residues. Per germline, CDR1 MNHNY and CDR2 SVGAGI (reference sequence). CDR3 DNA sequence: TGTGCCAGCGACAGGGTTTCGTGGACTGAAGCTTTCTTT. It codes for CASDRVSWTEAFF.

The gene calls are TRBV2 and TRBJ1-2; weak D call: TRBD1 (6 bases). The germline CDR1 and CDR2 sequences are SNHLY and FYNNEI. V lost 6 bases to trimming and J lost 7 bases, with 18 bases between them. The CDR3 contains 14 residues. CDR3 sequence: CASSGIGTSRGYTF. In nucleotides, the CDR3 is TGTGCCAGCAGCGGGATAGGGACATCTCGTGGCTACACCTTC.

CDR3 nucleotide sequence: TGTGCCAGCAGCTCCCCCAGGGGAGCTACTTACAATGAGCAGTTCTTC. Amino acids: CASSSPRGATYNEQFF. The rearrangement uses TRBV11-2 and TRBJ2-1, with D possibly being TRBD1 (6 bases). Trimming removed 4 bases at V and 4 bases at J, with 17 bases between. This CDR3 contains 16 residues. The V gene's germline CDR1 is SGHAT and CDR2 FQNNGV.

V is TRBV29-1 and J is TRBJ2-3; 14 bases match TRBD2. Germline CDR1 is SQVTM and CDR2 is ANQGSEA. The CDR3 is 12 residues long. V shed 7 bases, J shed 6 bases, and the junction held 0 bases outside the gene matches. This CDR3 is CSGLAGGDTQYF. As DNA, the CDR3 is TGCAGCGGACTAGCGGGAGGGGATACGCAGTATTTT.

The CDR3 sequence: CASSGAEAPGETQYF. The CDR3 nucleotides are TGTGCCAGTAGTGGGGCGGAGGCGCCCGGAGAGACCCAGTACTTC. This chain links TRBV19 with TRBJ2-5, with D perhaps TRBD1 or TRBD2 (5 bases each). This CDR3 contains 15 residues. Trimming cost V 5 bases and J 4 bases, with 17 bases left between them. Looked up from germline, CDR1 is LNHDA and CDR2 is SQIVND (reference sequence).

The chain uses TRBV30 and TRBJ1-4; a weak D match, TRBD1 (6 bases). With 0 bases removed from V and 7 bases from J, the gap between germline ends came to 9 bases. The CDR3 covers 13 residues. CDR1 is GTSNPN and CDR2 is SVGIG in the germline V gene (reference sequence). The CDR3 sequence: CAWSVGRGEKLFF. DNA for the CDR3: TGTGCCTGGAGTGTGGGCAGGGGTGAAAAACTGTTTTTT.

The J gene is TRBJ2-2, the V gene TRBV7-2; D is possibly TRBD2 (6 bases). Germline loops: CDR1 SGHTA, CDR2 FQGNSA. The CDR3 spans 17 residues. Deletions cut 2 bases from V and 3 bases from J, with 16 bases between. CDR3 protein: CASSLFGGGGDTGELFF. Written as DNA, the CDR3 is TGTGCCAGCAGCTTATTCGGGGGAGGTGGGGACACCGGGGAGCTGTTTTTT.

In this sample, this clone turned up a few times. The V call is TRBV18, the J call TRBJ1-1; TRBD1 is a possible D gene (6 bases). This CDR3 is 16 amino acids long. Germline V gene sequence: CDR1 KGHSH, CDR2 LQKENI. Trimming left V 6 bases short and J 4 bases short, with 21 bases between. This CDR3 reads CASSPQGQEYFTEAFF. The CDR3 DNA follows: TGTGCCAGCTCCCCTCAGGGGCAGGAATATTTCACTGAAGCTTTCTTT.